One sample yielded the 25 T cell receptor beta chains listed below, sequenced in a study of beta chain features in type 1 diabetes. Findings of the study overall: Across all four CD4+ subsets, people with type 1 diabetes showed modestly shorter TCRB CDR3s.

Every bit of the isolated RNA underwent reverse transcription, so sequencing read expressed TCRB transcripts. The method was immunoSEQ multiplex PCR; TCRdb's version includes in-frame clones alone and lacks a portion of them. The sample holds approximately 250,000 clones, 16% seen once. These receptors are not linked to any known antigen. Sequenced: naive CD4+ T cells from blood. These receptors were obtained from a man aged 25-45 years with type 1 diabetes.

J is TRBJ2-5 and V is TRBV6-5; D is tentatively TRBD1 or TRBD2 (6 bases each). The germline V and J ends were trimmed by 11 bases and 2 bases, with 21 bases remaining between them. This CDR3 has 15 residues. Germline-derived CDR1 and CDR2 are MNHEY and SVGAGI. CDR3 sequence reads: CAPFGKGGLQETQYF. The CDR3, as DNA: TGTGCCCCCTTCGGTAAGGGGGGATTACAAGAGACCCAGTACTTC.

This clone turned up a few times. CDR3 nucleotide sequence: TGTGCCAGCAGCCAAGTAAGTTCCAGGGGGCCCAACGAGCAGTACTTC. Its protein product is CASSQVSSRGPNEQYF. This sequence joins TRBV4-2 and TRBJ2-7, with 8 bases that match TRBD1. Germline-derived CDR1 and CDR2 are LGHNA and YNFKEQ. V gave up 1 base and J gave up 5 bases; unmatched junction bases: 10. CDR3 size: 16 residues.

This rearrangement joins TRBV29-1 to TRBJ1-1; 11 bases fit TRBD1. The CDR3 totals 13 residues. After removal of 7 bases from V and 6 bases from J, the junction contained 7 bases not matched to a gene. Germline V gene lookup returns CDR1 SQVTM and CDR2 ANQGSEA. In nucleotides, the CDR3 is TGCAGCGCCCTAGGACAGGGGGCCTCTGAAGCTTTCTTT. Encoded protein: CSALGQGASEAFF.

Only a few counts were recorded for this clone. The CDR3 DNA sequence: TGTGCCTGGAGTGTTGGCAGTATGAACACTGAAGCTTTCTTT. Protein: CAWSVGSMNTEAFF. J is TRBJ1-1 and V is TRBV30; D gene ambiguous. Germline values: CDR1 GTSNPN, CDR2 SVGIG (reference sequence). CDR3 length: 14 amino acids. Trimming took off 0 bases at V and 0 bases at J, with 8 bases between the two ends.

Only a few counts were recorded for this clone. The rearrangement uses TRBV30 and TRBJ1-5, with 8 bases that match TRBD1. The CDR3 runs 15 residues. The junction had 6 bases not matched to a gene; V was cut back by 3 bases and J by 2 bases. CDR1 is GTSNPN, CDR2 SVGIG, per germline (reference sequence). CDR3 DNA: TGTGCCTGGAGAGAGCAGGGGGCTCGCAATCAGCCCCAGCATTTT. As protein: CAWREQGARNQPQHF.

This rearrangement joins TRBV4-1 to TRBJ2-1, with TRBD2 matching over 7 bases. Germline V gene data show CDR1 as MGHRA and CDR2 as YSYEKL. V lost 2 bases and J lost 4; bases outside the gene matches: 5. The CDR3 extends over 15 amino acids. The CDR3 sequence: CASSQPTSRYNEQFF. In nucleotides, the CDR3 is TGCGCCAGCAGCCAACCGACTAGCAGATACAATGAGCAGTTCTTC.

This clone has just a few counts. The chain carries TRBV28 and TRBJ2-4; the D gene could be TRBD1 or TRBD2 (5 bases each). This CDR3 is 15 amino acids long. V lost 2 bases and J lost 7, with 15 bases in between. The germline V gene encodes CDR1 MDHEN and CDR2 SYDVKM. CDR3 protein: CASSLPGTPGNIQYF. CDR3 coding DNA: TGTGCCAGCAGTTTACCCGGGACCCCCGGGAACATTCAGTACTTC. Filled out from reference TRBV28 and TRBJ2-4, the complete variable domain reads DVKVTQSSRYLVKRTGEKVFLECVQDMDHENMFWYRQDPGLGLRLIYFSYDVKMKEKGDIPEGYSVSREKKERFSLILESASTNQTSMYLCASSLPGTPGNIQYFGAGTRLSVL.

The chain carries TRBV4-1 and TRBJ2-7, with 10 bases fitting TRBD1. CDR1 is MGHRA, CDR2 YSYEKL, per germline. V shed 2 bases, J shed 7 bases, and the junction held 5 bases outside the gene matches. CDR3 size: 14 residues. The CDR3 loop reads CASSQHGTGEEQYF. The CDR3, as DNA: TGCGCCAGCAGCCAACACGGGACAGGGGAAGAGCAGTACTTC.

The chain couples TRBV11-2 to TRBJ2-3, with TRBD1 matching 8 bases. CDR1 is SGHAT and CDR2 is FQNNGV in the germline V gene. Losses at the gene ends were 2 bases for V and 5 bases for J; bases not matched to a gene: 3. The CDR3 has 14 amino acids. The CDR3 DNA sequence: TGTGCCAGCAGCTTAACCAGGGGGCAAGATACGCAGTATTTT. It translates to CASSLTRGQDTQYF.

This clone was counted a few times. The chain carries TRBV5-1 and TRBJ2-1; D perhaps matches TRBD1 (7 bases). V was trimmed by 0 bases and J by 7 bases, leaving 14 bases between them. The CDR3 runs to 15 residues. The germline gives CDR1 SGHRS, CDR2 YFSETQ. The CDR3 sequence: CASSLVPSGGNEQFF. Written as DNA, the CDR3 is TGCGCCAGCAGCTTGGTTCCTTCAGGGGGGAATGAGCAGTTCTTC.

The chain is built from TRBV25-1 and TRBJ2-3; TRBD2 is a possible D gene (7 bases). V lost 5 bases to trimming and J lost 0 bases, with 12 bases between them. This CDR3 region has 15 residues. Germline V gene data show CDR1 as MGHDK and CDR2 as SYGVNS. This CDR3 is CASSLQGGSTDTQYF. In nucleotides, the CDR3 is TGTGCCAGCAGTCTACAGGGAGGGAGCACAGATACGCAGTATTTT. Looking up the rest from reference TRBV25-1 and TRBJ2-3 gives the full variable domain: EADIYQTPRYLVIGTGKKITLECSQTMGHDKMYWYQQDPGMELHLIHYSYGVNSTEKGDLSSESTVSRIRTEHFPLTLESARPSHTSQYLCASSLQGGSTDTQYFGPGTRLTVL.

V and J are TRBV7-6 and TRBJ2-7; the D call may be TRBD1 or TRBD2 (5 bases each). This CDR3 has 13 residues. The germline V and J ends were trimmed by 5 bases and 7 bases, with 15 bases remaining between them. Germline CDR1 is SGHVS and CDR2 is FNYEAQ. In DNA, the CDR3 is TGTGCCAGCAGCGCCGGGACGGGGTCAGAGCAGTACTTC. This encodes CASSAGTGSEQYF.

V usage is TRBV29-1 and J usage is TRBJ1-1, with D possibly TRBD1 on 5 matching bases. Germline lookup yields CDR1 SQVTM and CDR2 ANQGSEA. V was clipped by 2 bases and J by 4 bases, with 14 bases between them. CDR3 size: 14 residues. CDR3 nucleotides: TGCAGCGTTGAAACGAGGCAGGGTCTCACTGAAGCTTTCTTT. The encoded protein is CSVETRQGLTEAFF.

V usage is TRBV11-2 and J usage is TRBJ2-5; TRBD2 matches 8 bases. This CDR3 has 16 residues. Germline values: CDR1 SGHAT, CDR2 FQNNGV. V trimming: 2 bases; J trimming: 4 bases; junction bases outside the gene matches: 9. CDR3 DNA: TGTGCCAGCAGCTTATTCCCCGGGAGCGGGGGAGAGACCCAGTACTTC. It codes for CASSLFPGSGGETQYF.

This sequence joins TRBV4-1 and TRBJ2-1; D is unclear. The CDR3 covers 15 residues. Trimming removed 1 base at V and 7 bases at J, with 14 bases between. Germline lookup yields CDR1 MGHRA and CDR2 YSYEKL. CDR3 coding DNA: TGCGCCAGCAGCCAAGGAAGAAGCCCCCAAAATGAGCAGTTCTTC. This sequence encodes CASSQGRSPQNEQFF.

The rearrangement uses TRBV13 and TRBJ2-1; D not certain. Germline V CDR1 and CDR2: PRHDT, FYEKMQ (reference sequence). The V end was cut by 3 bases, the J end by 6 bases, with 6 bases between. The CDR3 spans 12 residues. CDR3 sequence reads: CASSFTTNEQFF. The DNA for the CDR3 is TGTGCCAGCAGCTTTACGACCAATGAGCAGTTCTTC.

In this sample, this clone turned up a few times. The CDR3 is CAWTGPGQGNEAFF. For the CDR3, the DNA is TGTGCCTGGACCGGACCGGGACAGGGAAATGAAGCTTTCTTT. The rearrangement uses TRBV30 and TRBJ1-1; TRBD1 matches 9 bases. The CDR3 extends over 14 amino acids. V was pared by 4 bases and J by 7 bases, with 10 bases of the junction left unmatched. Germline assignment: CDR1 GTSNPN and CDR2 SVGIG (reference sequence).

The sample holds a few counts of this clone. The J gene is TRBJ2-1, the V gene TRBV7-2, with 9 bases identical to TRBD2. V shed 5 bases, J shed 11 bases, and the junction held 16 bases outside the gene matches. CDR3 length: 16 amino acids. CDR1 and CDR2 (germline): SGHTA, FQGNSA. CDR3 sequence: CASSQEGLAHGGKQFF. CDR3 coding DNA: TGTGCCAGCAGCCAAGAGGGACTAGCCCACGGGGGGAAGCAGTTCTTC.

The sample holds a few counts of this clone. CDR3: CASSRGSGNEQFF. As DNA, the CDR3 is TGTGCCAGCTCCAGGGGGAGCGGCAATGAGCAGTTCTTC. The rearrangement joins TRBV18 to TRBJ2-1, with TRBD1 identical over 7 bases. CDR1 and CDR2 (germline): KGHSH, LQKENI. The CDR3 is 13 residues long. The V and J ends lost 6 bases and 6 bases, in that order; junction bases with no gene match: 5.

This clone came up a few times. V gene TRBV18 combines with J gene TRBJ2-5; D is possibly TRBD1 (6 bases). The germline gives CDR1 KGHSH, CDR2 LQKENI. The CDR3 is made up of 13 amino acids. The germline V and J ends were trimmed by 10 bases and 4 bases, with 16 bases remaining between them. As DNA, the CDR3 is TGTGCCACCCAAACCAGGGGACGAGAGACCCAGTACTTC. Protein: CATQTRGRETQYF.

This clone was observed a few times. This rearrangement joins TRBV5-1 to TRBJ2-5; 10 bases fit TRBD2. Germline CDR1 reads SGHRS; CDR2 reads YFSETQ. The CDR3 has 15 residues. Trimming at V came to 5 bases and at J to 6 bases, leaving 10 bases not matched to a gene. Here the CDR3 reads CASSPVLAGVKTQYF. For the CDR3, the DNA is TGCGCCAGCAGTCCCGTTCTAGCGGGAGTAAAGACCCAGTACTTC.

This clone was seen more than once but under ten times. This rearrangement joins TRBV30 to TRBJ2-2, with D tentatively TRBD1 or TRBD2 (5 bases each). V gave up 8 bases and J gave up 3 bases, with 13 bases separating them. In germline, CDR1 is GTSNPN, CDR2 SVGIG (reference sequence). The CDR3 spans 13 residues. The CDR3 loop is CARGQSDTGELFF. The CDR3 DNA sequence: TGTGCCCGGGGCCAGTCCGACACCGGGGAGCTGTTTTTT. The full variable domain, its missing parts supplied by reference TRBV30 and TRBJ2-2, is SQTIHQWPATLVQPVGSPLSLECTVEGTSNPNLYWYRQAAGRGLQLLFYSVGIGQISSEVPQNLSASRPQDRQFILSSKKLLLSDSGFYLCARGQSDTGELFFGEGSRLTVL.

CDR3 loop: CAWSPPTGRGEKLFF. In nucleotides, the CDR3 is TGTGCCTGGAGTCCGCCGACAGGCCGGGGTGAAAAACTGTTTTTT. The V call is TRBV30, the J call TRBJ1-4; possible D gene TRBD1, 6 bases. Germline V CDR1 and CDR2: GTSNPN, SVGIG (reference sequence). Trimming took 2 bases from V and 7 from J, leaving 17 bases between them. The CDR3 contains 15 residues.

In this sample, this clone turned up a few times. The chain recombines TRBV6-5 with TRBJ2-4; perhaps D is TRBD1 or TRBD2 (5 bases each). Per germline, CDR1 MNHEY and CDR2 SVGAGI. V lost 4 bases and J lost 2, with 12 bases in between. The CDR3 is 15 amino acids. CDR3 amino acids: CASSSLGPTKNIQYF. The DNA for the CDR3 is TGTGCCAGCAGTTCGCTGGGACCAACCAAAAACATTCAGTACTTC.

The sample holds a few counts of this clone. This sequence joins TRBV5-6 and TRBJ2-7, with 13 bases fitting TRBD2. In germline, CDR1 is SGHDT, CDR2 YYEEEE. V lost 5 bases and J lost 5; bases outside the gene matches: 7. CDR3 size: 15 residues. The CDR3 DNA follows: TGTGCCAGCAGAAGAGGACTAGCGGGAGCGCACGAGCAGTACTTC. This gives the protein CASRRGLAGAHEQYF.